Listed below are T cell receptor beta chains from one sample, sequenced in a study of cytomegalovirus exposure and HLA in healthy donors. Using immunoSEQ multiplex PCR, the repertoire was profiled, and TCRdb retains in-frame clones only, with some absent. This repertoire shows tens of thousands of clones, 55% to 70% found once; its top ten account for 5.9%. The material sequenced was PBMCs. These receptors were obtained from a boy aged 5-17 years in good health and CMV-seropositive. CDR3s include the opening cysteine and the closing phenylalanine or tryptophan. Fields, in order: CDR3 length, J gene, V gene, D gene, clone size, CDR3 protein, CDR3 DNA. The D gene is left open where the match is weak. The listing skips clone size in some rows; elsewhere it reads once, few, many or a size class.

>14|TRBJ2-5|TRBV7-2|NA|once
CASSGEGGGKTQYF
TGTGCCAGCAGCGGGGAGGGGGGAGGAAAGACCCAGTACTTC
>12|TRBJ1-1|TRBV30|NA|few
CAWSKANTEAFF
TGTGCCTGGAGTAAAGCTAACACTGAAGCTTTCTTT
>14|TRBJ2-3|TRBV7-3|TRBD2|few
CASSLSGDTDTQYF
TGTGCCAGCAGCCTAAGCGGGGACACAGATACGCAGTATTTT
>14|TRBJ2-1|TRBV6-5|NA|NA
CASSYSSGYNEQFF
TGTGCCAGCAGTTACTCGAGCGGTTACAATGAGCAGTTCTTC
>11|TRBJ2-2|TRBV6-5|NA|NA
CASTGGGELFF
TGTGCCAGCACCGGGGGTGGGGAGCTGTTTTTT
>14|TRBJ2-7|TRBV2|NA|few
CASSLGRHRVEQYF
TGTGCCAGCTCCCTGGGGAGGCACCGGGTCGAGCAGTACTTC
>14|TRBJ1-2|TRBV30|TRBD1|few
CAWENRGKKEGYTF
TGTGCCTGGGAGAACAGGGGAAAAAAGGAGGGCTACACCTTC
>20|TRBJ1-5|TRBV6-1|TRBD1|NA
CASSEAKTGQLPYSNQPQHF
TGTGCCAGCAGTGAAGCGAAAACGGGACAGCTTCCCTATAGCAATCAGCCCCAGCATTTT
>15|TRBJ2-7|TRBV5-1|TRBD2|NA
CASSLDSGGFYEQYF
TGCGCCAGCAGCTTGGATAGCGGGGGCTTTTACGAGCAGTACTTC
>15|TRBJ1-6|TRBV6-1|TRBD1|NA
CASRVQGLDNSPLHF
TGTGCCAGCAGGGTACAGGGGCTGGATAATTCACCCCTCCACTTT
>15|TRBJ2-1|TRBV4-3|NA|NA
CASSQDASKYNEQFF
TGCGCCAGCAGCCAAGATGCTAGCAAATACAATGAGCAGTTCTTC
>15|TRBJ2-7|TRBV7-8|TRBD2|few
CASSPRGAGGQKQYF
TGTGCCAGCAGCCCCCGTGGAGCGGGAGGGCAGAAGCAGTACTTC
>15|TRBJ2-7|TRBV4-2|TRBD1|NA
CASSRDLTGDYEQYF
TGTGCCAGCAGCCGAGACCTGACAGGGGACTACGAGCAGTACTTC
>14|TRBJ1-4|TRBV29-1|NA|few
CSVGAGGLNEKLFF
TGCAGCGTCGGGGCGGGGGGGCTTAATGAAAAACTGTTTTTT
>14|TRBJ1-2|TRBV30|TRBD1|once
CAWSEDRGGYGYTF
TGTGCCTGGAGTGAAGACAGGGGCGGCTATGGCTACACCTTC
>14|TRBJ1-1|TRBV30|TRBD1|NA
CAWNPDRMNTEAFF
TGTGCCTGGAACCCGGACAGGATGAACACTGAAGCTTTCTTT
>11|TRBJ2-7|TRBV20-1|NA|NA
CSSRRDYEQYF
TGCAGCTCTAGACGGGACTACGAGCAGTACTTC
>15|TRBJ1-6|TRBV5-5|TRBD1|few
CASSRGQAENSPLHF
TGTGCCAGCAGCAGGGGACAGGCGGAAAATTCACCCCTCCACTTT
>14|TRBJ2-7|TRBV9|TRBD1|NA
CASSRGDRGYEQYF
TGTGCCAGCAGCCGGGGTGACAGGGGCTACGAGCAGTACTTC
>14|TRBJ1-2|TRBV2|NA|few
CASSDGPGGDGYTF
TGTGCCAGCAGTGATGGACCAGGCGGGGATGGCTACACCTTC
>15|TRBJ2-2|TRBV7-3|TRBD1|NA
CASSLRGGVAGELFF
TGTGCCAGCAGCTTAAGAGGGGGCGTGGCCGGGGAGCTGTTTTTT
>15|TRBJ1-2|TRBV6-5|TRBD1|NA
CASSFHDRGRTGYTF
TGTGCCAGCAGTTTTCATGACAGGGGGCGAACGGGCTACACCTTC
>15|TRBJ2-5|TRBV9|NA|NA
CASSVALDFQETQYF
TGTGCCAGCAGCGTAGCTTTAGATTTCCAAGAGACCCAGTACTTC
>13|TRBJ1-2|TRBV30|NA|NA
CAWSTSDIYGYTF
TGTGCCTGGAGTACCTCGGACATTTATGGCTACACCTTC
>14|TRBJ2-7|TRBV27|TRBD1|NA
CASSRQGTSYEQYF
TGTGCCAGCAGCCGACAGGGGACCTCCTACGAGCAGTACTTC
>14|TRBJ2-1|TRBV7-2|NA|NA
CASSLIRDGGEQFF
TGTGCCAGCAGCTTAATTCGGGACGGGGGTGAGCAGTTCTTC